The sequence of this TCR beta chain was determined in a study of blood T cell repertoires in COVID-19. Study-wide background: Both acute and convalescent COVID-19 samples were obtained from the United States, Italy and Spain. PBMCs, B-cell-depleted T cells, or T cells provided the cDNA or gDNA that made up the material.

Per the germline V gene, CDR1 is LNHDA and CDR2 is SQIVND (reference sequence). The V and J ends lost 7 bases and 7 bases, in that order; junction bases with no gene match: 12. The CDR3 is 15 amino acids. Repertoires were generated with immunoSEQ multiplex PCR, while TCRdb's copy carries only in-frame clones and drops some. This sample has some 320,000 clones, with 87% found just once. Material: peripheral blood. The TCR sequence derives from a woman aged 45 to 65 who had recovered from COVID-19. This sequence joins TRBV19 and TRBJ2-1; 8 positions agree with TRBD2. CDR3 in DNA: TGTGCCAGTACAAAGGCGGGGGGTTTGGGGAATGAGCAGTTCTTC. This gives the protein CASTKAGGLGNEQFF.